This entry describes one T cell receptor beta chain. The antigen is unknown. Because it lacks the conserved phenylalanine or tryptophan at the end, this CDR3 is likely a read error. This sample stems from a study of tumor and adjacent non-tumor tissue in lung cancer. In the study overall: There were fewer than 15 adenocarcinoma, a couple of squamous cell carcinoma and 1 small cell lung cancer cases. Patients were aged 31 to 76, 9 to 10 men and roughly 5 women, stage I to III.

The template was RNA from unsorted bulk tissue. The study, taken as a whole, reports: Patients with more diverse tumor TCRs had worse survival. Tumor repertoires had a smaller top 100 clone share than normal lung.

A modified ARM-PCR protocol with three rounds of nested PCR amplified TCRbeta. TCRdb re-called the multiplex PCR reads with MiXCR, one entry per CDR3 protein. The sample records 120,000 or so distinct CDR3 sequences, 66% being singletons. Trimming took 3 bases from V and 0 from J; bases not matched to a gene: 7. The CDR3 sequence is 18 residues long. Germline V lookup: CDR1 SGHAT, CDR2 FQNNGV. The source material was lung tumor tissue. The chain recombines TRBV11-2 with TRBJ2-1; 11 bases are a match to TRBD2. The sequence came from a man aged 25 to 40 with non-small cell lung cancer. CDR3 loop: CASSLRLAGGSSYNEQFL. In nucleotides, the CDR3 is TGTGCCAGCAGCTTGCGATTAGCGGGAGGGAGCTCCTACAATGAGCAGTTCCTC.